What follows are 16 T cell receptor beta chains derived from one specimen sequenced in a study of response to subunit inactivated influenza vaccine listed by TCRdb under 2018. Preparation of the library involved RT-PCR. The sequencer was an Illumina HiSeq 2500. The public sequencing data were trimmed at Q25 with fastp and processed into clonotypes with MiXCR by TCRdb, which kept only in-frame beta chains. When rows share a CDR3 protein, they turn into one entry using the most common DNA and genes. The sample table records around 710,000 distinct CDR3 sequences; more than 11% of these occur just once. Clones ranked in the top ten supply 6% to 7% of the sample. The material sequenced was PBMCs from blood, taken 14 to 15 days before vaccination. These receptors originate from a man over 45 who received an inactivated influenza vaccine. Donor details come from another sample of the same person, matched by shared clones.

The chain's CDR3 is CASSLSSGNTDTQYF. The CDR3 region has the DNA TGTGCCAGCAGTTTATCTAGCGGGAACACAGATACGCAGTATTTT. The gene calls are TRBV12-3 or TRBV12-4 and TRBJ2-3; TRBD2 matches at 9 bases. The CDR3 spans 15 residues. J was trimmed by 2 bases and V by 2 bases; bases with no gene match: 2.

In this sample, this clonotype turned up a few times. The CDR3 spells CSARDPPPRVGGNSPLHF. The CDR3 DNA reads as TGCAGTGCTAGAGACCCCCCTCCCAGGGTAGGGGGGAATTCACCCCTCCACTTT. The chain is built from TRBV20-1 and TRBJ1-6, with D perhaps TRBD1 (6 bases). Trimming took 0 bases from V and 7 from J, leaving 22 bases between them. CDR1 is DFQATT and CDR2 is SNEGSKA in the germline V gene (reference sequence). This CDR3 comprises 18 residues.

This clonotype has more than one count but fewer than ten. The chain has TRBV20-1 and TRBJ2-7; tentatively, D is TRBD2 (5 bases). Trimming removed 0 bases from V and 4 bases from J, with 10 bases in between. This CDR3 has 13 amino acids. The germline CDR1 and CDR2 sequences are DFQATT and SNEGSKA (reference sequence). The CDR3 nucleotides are TGCAGTGCTAGAGATCGGGGTTATTACGAGCAGTACTTC. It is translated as CSARDRGYYEQYF.

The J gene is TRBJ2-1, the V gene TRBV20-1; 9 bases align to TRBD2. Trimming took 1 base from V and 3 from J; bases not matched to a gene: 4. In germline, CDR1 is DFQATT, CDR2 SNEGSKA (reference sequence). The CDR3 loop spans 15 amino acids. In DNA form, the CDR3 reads TGCAGTGCTAGAGGCAGCGGGAGGATCTACAATGAGCAGTTCTTC. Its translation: CSARGSGRIYNEQFF.

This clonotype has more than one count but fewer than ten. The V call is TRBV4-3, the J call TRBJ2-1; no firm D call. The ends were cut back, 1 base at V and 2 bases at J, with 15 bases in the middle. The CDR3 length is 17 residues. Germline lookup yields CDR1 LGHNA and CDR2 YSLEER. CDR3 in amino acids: CASSQALGGRTYNEQFF. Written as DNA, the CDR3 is TGCGCCAGCAGCCAAGCCTTGGGTGGACGGACCTACAATGAGCAGTTCTTC.

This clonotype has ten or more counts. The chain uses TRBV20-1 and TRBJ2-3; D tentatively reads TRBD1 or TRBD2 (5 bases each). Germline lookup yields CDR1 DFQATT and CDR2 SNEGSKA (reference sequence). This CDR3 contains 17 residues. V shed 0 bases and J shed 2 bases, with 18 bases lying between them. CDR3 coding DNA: TGCAGTGCTAGAGATCCGCTTCGGGGCAGACTCACAGATACGCAGTATTTT. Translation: CSARDPLRGRLTDTQYF.

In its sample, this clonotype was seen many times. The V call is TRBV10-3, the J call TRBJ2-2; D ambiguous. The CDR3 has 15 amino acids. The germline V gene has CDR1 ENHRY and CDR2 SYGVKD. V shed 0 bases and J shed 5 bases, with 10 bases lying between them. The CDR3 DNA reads TGTGCCATCAGTGAGTCGAGTAGCTTGACCGGGGAGCTGTTTTTT. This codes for CAISESSSLTGELFF.

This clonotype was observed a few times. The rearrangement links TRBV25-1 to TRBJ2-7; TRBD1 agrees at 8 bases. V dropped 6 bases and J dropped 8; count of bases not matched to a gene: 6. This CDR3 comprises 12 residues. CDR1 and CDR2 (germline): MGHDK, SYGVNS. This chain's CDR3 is CASSAGQGKQYF. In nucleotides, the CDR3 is TGTGCCAGCAGCGCCGGACAGGGAAAGCAGTACTTC.

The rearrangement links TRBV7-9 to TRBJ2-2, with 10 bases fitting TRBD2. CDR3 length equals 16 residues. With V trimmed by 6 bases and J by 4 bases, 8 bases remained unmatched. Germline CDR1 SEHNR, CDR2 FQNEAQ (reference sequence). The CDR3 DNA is TGTGCCAGCAGATTAAGCGGGGGGGCCGCCACCGGGGAGCTGTTTTTT. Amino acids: CASRLSGGAATGELFF.

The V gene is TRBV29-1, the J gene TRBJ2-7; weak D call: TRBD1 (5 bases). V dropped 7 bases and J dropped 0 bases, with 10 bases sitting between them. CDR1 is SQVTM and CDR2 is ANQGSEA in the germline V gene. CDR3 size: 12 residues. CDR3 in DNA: TGCAGCGCCCGACAGAGCTCCTACGAGCAGTACTTC. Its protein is CSARQSSYEQYF.

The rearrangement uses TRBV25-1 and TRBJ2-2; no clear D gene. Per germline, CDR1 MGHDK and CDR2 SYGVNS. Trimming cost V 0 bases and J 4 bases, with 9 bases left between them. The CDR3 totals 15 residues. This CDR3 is CASSEYNIRTGELFF. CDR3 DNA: TGTGCCAGCAGTGAATATAACATTCGCACCGGGGAGCTGTTTTTT.

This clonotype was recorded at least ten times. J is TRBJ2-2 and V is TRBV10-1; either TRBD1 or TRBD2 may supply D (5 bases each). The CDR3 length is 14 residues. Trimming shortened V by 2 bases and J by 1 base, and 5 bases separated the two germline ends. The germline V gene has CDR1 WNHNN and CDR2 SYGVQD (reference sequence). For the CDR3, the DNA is TGCGCCAGCAGTGAGGGGGGGAACACCGGGGAGCTGTTTTTT. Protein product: CASSEGGNTGELFF.

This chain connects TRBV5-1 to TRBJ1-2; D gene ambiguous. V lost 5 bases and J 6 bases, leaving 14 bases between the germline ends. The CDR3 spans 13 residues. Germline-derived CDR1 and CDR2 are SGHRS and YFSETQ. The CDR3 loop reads CASSVPAGHGYTF. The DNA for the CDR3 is TGCGCCAGCAGTGTTCCGGCCGGGCATGGCTACACCTTC.

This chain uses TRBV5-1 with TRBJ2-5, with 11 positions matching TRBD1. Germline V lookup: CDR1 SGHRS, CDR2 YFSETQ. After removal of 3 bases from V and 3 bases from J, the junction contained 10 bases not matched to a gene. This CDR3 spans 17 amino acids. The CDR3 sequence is CASSSYAGQGAEETQYF. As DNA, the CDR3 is TGCGCCAGCAGCTCTTATGCCGGACAGGGGGCTGAAGAGACCCAGTACTTC. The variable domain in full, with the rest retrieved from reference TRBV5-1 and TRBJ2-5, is KAGVTQTPRYLIKTRGQQVTLSCSPISGHRSVSWYQQTPGQGLQFLFEYFSETQRNKGNFPGRFSGRQFSNSRSEMNVSTLELGDSALYLCASSSYAGQGAEETQYFGPGTRLLVL.

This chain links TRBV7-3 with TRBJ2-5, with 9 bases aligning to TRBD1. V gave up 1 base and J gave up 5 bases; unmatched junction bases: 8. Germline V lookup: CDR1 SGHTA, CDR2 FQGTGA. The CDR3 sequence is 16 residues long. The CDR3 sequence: CASSLMVQGAGETQYF. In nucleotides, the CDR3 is TGTGCCAGCAGCTTAATGGTACAGGGGGCTGGCGAGACCCAGTACTTC.

The CDR3 coding sequence is TGTGCCAGCAGCTTGGACGGACAGGTCTATGGCTACACCTTC. It is translated as CASSLDGQVYGYTF. The chain has TRBV5-4 and TRBJ1-2; 7 bases match TRBD1. The germline CDR1 and CDR2 sequences are SGHNT and YYREEE (reference sequence). The CDR3 spans 14 residues. V dropped 0 bases and J dropped 4; count of bases not matched to a gene: 3.